This passage covers 13 T cell receptor beta chains from one sample sequenced in a study of blood T cell repertoires in COVID-19. Clones were sequenced by immunoSEQ multiplex PCR, and TCRdb holds only the in-frame ones, with some missing. The sample records 130,000 or so clones, roughly 80% being singletons. Input material: peripheral blood. These receptors were taken from a man aged 55 to 70 with acute or convalescent COVID-19.

This clone occurred once. This chain links TRBV19 with TRBJ1-1; 10 bases agree with TRBD1. The length of the CDR3 is 17 residues. Germline V gives CDR1 LNHDA, CDR2 SQIVND (reference sequence). Trimming at V came to 7 bases and at J to 3 bases, leaving 14 bases not matched to a gene. The CDR3, as DNA: TGTGCCAGTACCCCAAATTTCAGGACAGGGGGTGACACTGAAGCTTTCTTT. Translation: CASTPNFRTGGDTEAFF.

A single count supports this clone. The CDR3: CASSFSPNTGELFF. CDR3 nucleotides: TGCGCCAGCAGCTTTAGTCCTAACACCGGGGAGCTGTTTTTT. This chain joins TRBV5-1 and TRBJ2-2; D unclear. V was shortened by 2 bases and J by 2 bases, with 7 bases between the two germline ends. CDR3 size: 14 residues. Germline CDR1 is SGHRS and CDR2 is YFSETQ. Looking up the rest from reference TRBV5-1 and TRBJ2-2 gives the full variable domain: KAGVTQTPRYLIKTRGQQVTLSCSPISGHRSVSWYQQTPGQGLQFLFEYFSETQRNKGNFPGRFSGRQFSNSRSEMNVSTLELGDSALYLCASSFSPNTGELFFGEGSRLTVL.

Only one count was recorded for this clone. Other DNA sequences in the sample encode the same CDR3. The J gene is TRBJ2-3, the V gene TRBV9; TRBD2 agrees at 9 bases. V was clipped by 4 bases and J by 3 bases; unmatched bases: 3. CDR3 length: 14 amino acids. CDR1 is SGDLS and CDR2 is YYNGEE in the germline V gene. CDR3 nucleotide sequence: TGTGCCAGCAGCCCCGGACTAGCGACAGATACGCAGTATTTT. Encoded protein: CASSPGLATDTQYF.

The rearrangement links TRBV6-1 to TRBJ2-5; 10 bases line up with TRBD2. The CDR3 extends over 18 amino acids. V lost 0 bases and J lost 0; bases outside the gene matches: 7. Germline CDR1 reads MNHNS; CDR2 reads SASEGT. The CDR3 DNA sequence: TGTGCCAGCAGTGAAGCGGCTAGCGGGGGTCCTTACCAAGAGACCCAGTACTTC. Translating it yields CASSEAASGGPYQETQYF.

This chain joins TRBV5-4 and TRBJ2-6; TRBD1 is a possible D gene (6 bases). V lost 0 bases, J lost 0 bases, and 13 bases lay in between. CDR3 length: 18 residues. Germline V gene lookup returns CDR1 SGHNT and CDR2 YYREEE (reference sequence). The DNA of the CDR3 is TGTGCCAGCAGCTTGGGTCAGGGGTTAAACTCTGGGGCCAACGTCCTGACTTTC. It is translated as CASSLGQGLNSGANVLTF.

The CDR3 spells CASSATGHRSYNEQFF. The DNA of the CDR3 is TGTGCCAGCAGCGCCACAGGGCACCGCTCCTACAATGAGCAGTTCTTC. The chain has TRBV7-3 and TRBJ2-1; D possibly corresponds to TRBD1 (6 bases). Trimming pared 5 bases from V and 0 bases from J, leaving 14 bases between. CDR1 is SGHTA, CDR2 FQGTGA, per germline. This CDR3 has 16 amino acids.

The V gene is TRBV10-3, the J gene TRBJ2-7, with 11 bases fitting TRBD1. CDR1 ENHRY and CDR2 SYGVKD come from the germline V gene. V was clipped by 3 bases and J by 3 bases; unmatched bases: 4. The CDR3 is made up of 15 amino acids. The CDR3 loop reads CAISESGTGGYEQYF. DNA of the CDR3: TGTGCCATCAGTGAATCCGGGACAGGGGGCTACGAGCAGTACTTC.

V usage is TRBV19 and J usage is TRBJ2-7, with 8 bases fitting TRBD2. V lost 1 base, J lost 3 bases, and 2 bases stayed unmatched. The CDR3 runs to 14 residues. Germline values: CDR1 LNHDA, CDR2 SQIVND (reference sequence). CDR3 sequence: CASSIVGTSYEQYF. CDR3 coding DNA: TGTGCCAGTAGTATAGTTGGGACTAGCTACGAGCAGTACTTC.

The gene calls are TRBV6-1 and TRBJ1-4; no definite D call. The CDR3 has 15 residues. With 3 bases removed from V and 4 bases from J, the gap between germline ends came to 12 bases. Germline-derived CDR1 and CDR2 are MNHNS and SASEGT. CDR3 region: CASSDPGGSNEKLFF. For the CDR3, the DNA is TGTGCCAGCAGTGACCCGGGAGGAAGTAATGAAAAACTGTTTTTT.

The genes are TRBV5-4 and TRBJ2-2; 7 positions match TRBD2. Trimming at V came to 1 base and at J to 4 bases, leaving 4 bases not matched to a gene. The CDR3 totals 15 residues. In germline, CDR1 is SGHNT, CDR2 YYREEE (reference sequence). In nucleotides, the CDR3 is TGTGCCAGCAGCTTGCCGGGGGGAAGCACCGGGGAGCTGTTTTTT. It specifies CASSLPGGSTGELFF.

This clone came up a few times. The chain is built from TRBV5-4 and TRBJ1-2; the D is unclear. From germline, CDR1 is SGHNT and CDR2 YYREEE (reference sequence). Trimming cost V 2 bases and J 8 bases, with 10 bases left between them. The CDR3 is 12 residues long. The CDR3: CASSFVRGGYTF. The CDR3 region has the DNA TGTGCCAGCAGCTTCGTAAGAGGGGGCTACACCTTC.

The chain recombines TRBV27 with TRBJ1-3; 9 bases fit TRBD1. CDR3 size: 15 residues. The V segment lost 5 bases and the J segment 4 bases; nucleotides outside the gene matches: 6. The germline gives CDR1 MNHEY, CDR2 SMNVEV (reference sequence). CDR3: CASSPGTGTGNTIYF. Written as DNA, the CDR3 is TGTGCCAGCAGTCCCGGGACAGGGACAGGAAACACCATATATTTT.

The chain links TRBV5-5 to TRBJ1-2, with D unclear. The V end was cut by 4 bases, the J end by 1 base, with 8 bases between. There are 13 residues in the CDR3. In germline, CDR1 is SGHKS, CDR2 YYEKEE (reference sequence). CDR3 loop: CASSESDNYGYTF. The CDR3 bases are TGTGCCAGCAGCGAGTCCGATAACTATGGCTACACCTTC.